These 27 T cell receptor beta chains were sequenced from one sample in a study of cytomegalovirus exposure and HLA in healthy donors. The PCR was carried out with 60 Vbeta primers and 13 Jbeta primers. The table came from immunoSEQ multiplex PCR; TCRdb's copy has only in-frame clones and leaves some out. The table has some 200,000 clones, roughly 80% seen once. The sample consisted of PBMCs. Receptor source: a woman aged 50 to 60 in good health and CMV-seropositive.

This rearrangement joins TRBV11-1 to TRBJ2-3, with 8 bases matching TRBD2. This CDR3 has 16 residues. Trimming cost V 0 bases and J 1 base; bases outside gene matches: 3. CDR1 and CDR2 from the germline V gene are SGHAT and FQDESV (reference sequence). The CDR3 region is CASSLAGGAGTDTQYF. CDR3 DNA: TGTGCCAGCAGCTTAGCCGGGGGGGCCGGCACAGATACGCAGTATTTT.

The chain recombines TRBV14 with TRBJ2-3; 10 nucleotides align to TRBD1. CDR1 SGHDN and CDR2 FVKESK come from the germline V gene. This CDR3 is 15 amino acids long. Unmatched junction bases numbered 3, after V lost 3 bases and J lost 3 bases. CDR3 loop: CASSHRDRGTDTQYF. CDR3 nucleotides: TGTGCCAGCAGCCATAGGGACAGGGGAACAGATACGCAGTATTTT.

The chain joins TRBV5-1 to TRBJ2-5; the D is unclear. The germline V gene encodes CDR1 SGHRS and CDR2 YFSETQ. This CDR3 has 15 residues. V was clipped by 1 base and J by 2 bases, with 12 bases between them. The CDR3 DNA is TGCGCCAGCAGCTTGCAGGCAGGTCGTCAAGAGACCCAGTACTTC. Protein product: CASSLQAGRQETQYF. Complete variable domain (other parts from reference TRBV5-1 and TRBJ2-5): KAGVTQTPRYLIKTRGQQVTLSCSPISGHRSVSWYQQTPGQGLQFLFEYFSETQRNKGNFPGRFSGRQFSNSRSEMNVSTLELGDSALYLCASSLQAGRQETQYFGPGTRLLVL.

This clone was picked up a small number of times. The V gene is TRBV4-1, the J gene TRBJ2-7, with no clear D. V shed 0 bases and J shed 7 bases, with 10 bases lying between them. Germline V gene lookup returns CDR1 MGHRA and CDR2 YSYEKL. The CDR3 has 13 residues. In nucleotides, the CDR3 is TGCGCCAGCAGCCAAGATCGAGCCGGTGAGCAGTACTTC. It yields the protein CASSQDRAGEQYF.

The V and J genes are TRBV15 and TRBJ2-5; D gene ambiguous. The V end was cut by 2 bases, the J end by 3 bases, with 4 bases between. The CDR3 extends over 12 amino acids. Looked up from germline, CDR1 is LNHNV and CDR2 is YYDKDF (reference sequence). The CDR3 protein is CATSRQKETQYF. The CDR3 nucleotides read TGTGCCACCAGCAGACAGAAAGAGACCCAGTACTTC.

The chain combines TRBV9 with TRBJ2-3, with TRBD2 matching over 7 bases. The V gene end was trimmed by 0 bases and the J gene end by 2 bases; junction bases not matched to a gene: 6. CDR1 and CDR2 (germline): SGDLS, YYNGEE. The CDR3 is 16 amino acids. The CDR3 bases are TGTGCCAGCAGCGTAGGCGCGGGGGTCTCCACAGATACGCAGTATTTT. Translating it yields CASSVGAGVSTDTQYF.

V and J are TRBV29-1 and TRBJ1-1, with D perhaps matching TRBD1 (6 bases). The germline CDR1 and CDR2 sequences are SQVTM and ANQGSEA. The CDR3 has 12 residues. V was trimmed by 7 bases and J by 6 bases, leaving 15 bases between them. The CDR3 sequence is CSGRGARPEAFF. CDR3 in DNA: TGCAGCGGACGGGGGGCCAGGCCTGAAGCTTTCTTT.

V usage is TRBV9 and J usage is TRBJ2-1; TRBD1 matches 8 bases. Germline CDR1 reads SGDLS; CDR2 reads YYNGEE. V gave up 4 bases and J gave up 0 bases; unmatched junction bases: 3. This CDR3 is built from 15 residues. The CDR3 sequence is CASSPRGLSYNEQFF. Written as DNA, the CDR3 is TGTGCCAGCAGCCCCAGGGGGCTCTCCTACAATGAGCAGTTCTTC.

The count of this clone is one. V usage is TRBV5-4 and J usage is TRBJ2-7, with 11 bases that match TRBD2. With 3 bases clipped from V and 3 bases from J, the junction kept 5 bases outside the gene matches. Germline V gives CDR1 SGHNT, CDR2 YYREEE (reference sequence). The CDR3 loop spans 15 amino acids. The CDR3 reads CASSSLAGGDYEQYF. For the CDR3, the DNA is TGTGCCAGCAGCTCCTTAGCGGGGGGGGACTACGAGCAGTACTTC.

This chain joins TRBV28 and TRBJ2-5; 8 positions agree with TRBD2. Germline CDR1 reads MDHEN; CDR2 reads SYDVKM. Trimming removed 7 bases from V and 5 bases from J; junction bases left unmatched: 15. This CDR3 region has 16 residues. The CDR3 protein is CASTPWLAGTGETQYF. The CDR3 coding sequence is TGTGCCAGCACCCCCTGGCTAGCGGGTACTGGCGAGACCCAGTACTTC.

The rearrangement uses TRBV4-1 and TRBJ2-3; D is unclear. This CDR3 spans 13 amino acids. The germline gives CDR1 MGHRA, CDR2 YSYEKL. Trimming left V 1 base short and J 5 bases short, with 7 bases between. This chain's CDR3 is CASSQVLIDTQYF. Written as DNA, the CDR3 is TGCGCCAGCAGCCAAGTTCTTATAGATACGCAGTATTTT.

The chain recombines TRBV27 with TRBJ2-7; a weak D match, TRBD2 (7 bases). The length of the CDR3 is 13 residues. In germline, CDR1 is MNHEY, CDR2 SMNVEV (reference sequence). The ends were cut back, 8 bases at V and 3 bases at J, with 14 bases in the middle. The CDR3 sequence: CASGSRGGYEQYF. CDR3 DNA sequence: TGTGCCAGCGGCTCAAGGGGGGGCTACGAGCAGTACTTC.

The chain couples TRBV6-5 to TRBJ2-5, with TRBD2 matching over 14 bases. This CDR3 is 15 amino acids long. Germline V gene data show CDR1 as MNHEY and CDR2 as SVGAGI. The ends lost 5 bases at V and 7 bases at J; junction bases unmatched: 6. CDR3 nucleotides: TGTGCCAGCAGTCGACTAGCGGGGGGGCTGGGGACCCAGTACTTC. It translates to CASSRLAGGLGTQYF.

The chain combines TRBV6-4 with TRBJ1-4, with TRBD1 identical over 12 bases. After removal of 10 bases from V and 4 bases from J, the junction contained 7 bases not matched to a gene. Looked up from germline, CDR1 is MRHNA and CDR2 is SNTAGT. The CDR3 totals 15 residues. CDR3 DNA: TGTGCCATCCCGGGACAGGGGGCTATTAATGAAAAACTGTTTTTT. It encodes CAIPGQGAINEKLFF.

The sample holds a few counts of this clone. The chain carries TRBV6-1 and TRBJ1-2; 7 positions match TRBD1. V lost 5 bases and J lost 5; bases outside the gene matches: 5. CDR1 and CDR2 (germline): MNHNS, SASEGT. The CDR3 spans 13 residues. CDR3 amino acids: CASSLRGQYGYTF. Here the CDR3 DNA reads TGTGCCAGCAGTTTGAGGGGACAGTATGGCTACACCTTC.

For this clone: This sample includes further DNA sequences coding for the same CDR3. V is TRBV7-9 and J is TRBJ1-2; TRBD1 matches at 11 bases. J lost 4 bases, V lost 5 bases, and 0 bases had no gene match. The CDR3 loop spans 13 amino acids. Looked up from germline, CDR1 is SEHNR and CDR2 is FQNEAQ (reference sequence). The CDR3 DNA is TGTGCCAGCAGCGGGACAGGGGGCTATGGCTACACCTTC. It yields the protein CASSGTGGYGYTF.

The J gene is TRBJ2-1, the V gene TRBV18; tentative D call: TRBD2 (5 bases). This CDR3 spans 13 amino acids. Germline lookup yields CDR1 KGHSH and CDR2 LQKENI. The ends were cut back, 3 bases at V and 4 bases at J, with 7 bases in the middle. CDR3 in amino acids: CASSPPGYNEQFF. CDR3 DNA sequence: TGTGCCAGCTCACCCCCGGGGTACAATGAGCAGTTCTTC. The variable domain in full, with the rest retrieved from reference TRBV18 and TRBJ2-1, is NAGVMQNPRHLVRRRGQEARLRCSPMKGHSHVYWYRQLPEEGLKFMVYLQKENIIDESGMPKERFSAEFPKEGPSILRIQQVVRGDSAAYFCASSPPGYNEQFFGPGTRLTVL.

The gene calls are TRBV19 and TRBJ2-1, with a tentative D call TRBD1 (6 bases). Germline V CDR1 and CDR2: LNHDA, SQIVND (reference sequence). V lost 0 bases to trimming and J lost 0 bases, with 12 bases between them. This CDR3 is built from 17 residues. This CDR3 is CASSIDHTGSSYNEQFF. The CDR3 DNA reads as TGTGCCAGTAGTATAGATCACACAGGGAGCTCCTACAATGAGCAGTTCTTC.

This clone was recorded a few times. The V and J genes are TRBV28 and TRBJ1-4, with a possible D match to TRBD1 (5 bases). This CDR3 has 16 amino acids. Trimming removed 5 bases at V and 4 bases at J, with 17 bases between. Germline values: CDR1 MDHEN, CDR2 SYDVKM. In DNA, the CDR3 is TGTGCCAGCAGTCTGGACGGGACTGCCTTTAATGAAAAACTGTTTTTT. Protein sequence: CASSLDGTAFNEKLFF.

Here the CDR3 DNA reads TGTGCCAGCAGCCTCCGGGAGTCGGAGCAGTACTTC. Encoded protein: CASSLRESEQYF. The chain recombines TRBV7-9 with TRBJ2-7; weak D call: TRBD2 (6 bases). This CDR3 has 12 residues. V shed 5 bases and J shed 7 bases, with 12 bases lying between them. CDR1 SEHNR and CDR2 FQNEAQ come from the germline V gene (reference sequence). Complete variable domain (other parts from reference TRBV7-9 and TRBJ2-7): DTGVSQNPRHKITKRGQNVTFRCDPISEHNRLYWYRQTLGQGPEFLTYFQNEAQLEKSRLLSDRFSAERPKGSFSTLEIQRTEQGDSAMYLCASSLRESEQYFGPGTRLTVT.

The chain is built from TRBV27 and TRBJ2-7, with TRBD1 matching over 9 bases. CDR3 length: 13 residues. V lost 4 bases, J lost 10 bases, and 8 bases stayed unmatched. Germline loops: CDR1 MNHEY, CDR2 SMNVEV (reference sequence). The CDR3 bases are TGTGCCAGCAGTTCTTCCGGGACAGGGTTACAGTACTTC. It encodes CASSSSGTGLQYF.

V gene TRBV5-1 combines with J gene TRBJ2-3, with 7 bases matching TRBD1. V lost 3 bases, J lost 1 base, and 8 bases stayed unmatched. CDR1 and CDR2 (germline): SGHRS, YFSETQ. The CDR3 sequence is 16 residues long. The CDR3 coding sequence is TGCGCCAGCAGCTCCAGACAGGGTGGGGGCACAGATACGCAGTATTTT. It yields the protein CASSSRQGGGTDTQYF.

This clone was detected once. This CDR3 reads CATSRARGGSSPLHF. The DNA for the CDR3 is TGTGCCACCAGCAGAGCTAGGGGCGGGAGTTCACCCCTCCACTTT. The rearrangement links TRBV15 to TRBJ1-6; a possible D gene is TRBD1 (5 bases). V lost 1 base to trimming and J lost 9 bases, with 13 bases between them. From germline, CDR1 is LNHNV and CDR2 YYDKDF (reference sequence). The CDR3 runs 15 residues.

The chain combines TRBV6-1 with TRBJ2-5; D may be TRBD2 (7 bases). The length of the CDR3 is 14 residues. Between the trimmed V and J ends, which lost 7 bases and 2 bases, there was a span of 14 bases. Germline V gives CDR1 MNHNS, CDR2 SASEGT. CDR3 residues: CASKGGGPQETQYF. The CDR3 nucleotides read TGTGCCAGCAAAGGGGGGGGCCCACAAGAGACCCAGTACTTC.

The chain recombines TRBV7-2 with TRBJ1-2; 12 positions agree with TRBD1. The V and J ends lost 0 bases and 8 bases, in that order; junction bases with no gene match: 10. This CDR3 has 17 amino acids. Per the germline V gene, CDR1 is SGHTA and CDR2 is FQGNSA. CDR3 protein: CASSLAGGQGAGLGYTF. The CDR3 DNA sequence: TGTGCCAGCAGCTTAGCGGGGGGACAGGGGGCCGGTTTGGGCTACACCTTC.

The V and J genes are TRBV16 and TRBJ2-7; 10 bases match TRBD1. Germline V CDR1 and CDR2: KGHSY, FQNENV. This CDR3 contains 14 residues. Germline trimming cut 0 bases from V and 5 bases from J; bases unmatched to any gene: 1. The CDR3 reads CASSQSGQGNEQYF. CDR3 coding DNA: TGTGCCAGCAGCCAATCGGGACAGGGGAACGAGCAGTACTTC.

The CDR3 bases are TGTGCCAGCAGCTTGGGGACAGGGGGCGCCTATTCCACTGAAGCTTTCTTT. This sequence encodes CASSLGTGGAYSTEAFF. This chain joins TRBV5-4 and TRBJ1-1; the match to TRBD1 covers 11 bases. CDR1 and CDR2 (germline): SGHNT, YYREEE (reference sequence). The length of the CDR3 is 17 residues. The J segment lost 4 bases and the V segment lost 0 bases, leaving 8 bases of the junction unmatched. The complete variable domain, with remaining parts taken from reference TRBV5-4 and TRBJ1-1, reads ETGVTQSPTHLIKTRGQQVTLRCSSQSGHNTVSWYQQALGQGPQFIFQYYREEENGRGNFPPRFSGLQFPNYSSELNVNALELDDSALYLCASSLGTGGAYSTEAFFGQGTRLTVV.